The TCR beta chain described here comes from a study of cytomegalovirus exposure and HLA in healthy donors. The overall study: Among 150 million to 200 million T cells, an earlier analysis found about 110 million unique TCR beta sequences. Approximately 85 million unique TCRs from HLA-typed donors made up an early data release.

There were likely unrecorded immune exposures, though donors were nominally healthy when sampled. Researchers ran the PCR with 60 Vbeta and 13 Jbeta primers. Some clones are missing from TCRdb's copy, which holds only in-frame ones; the method was immunoSEQ multiplex PCR. The sample holds under 150,000 clones, around 83% seen once. The V end lost 2 bases, the J end lost 5 bases, and 10 bases lay between the germline ends. This CDR3 has 13 amino acids. Germline CDR1 MGHRA, CDR2 YSYEKL. The clonotype comes from a human donor in good health. The chain couples TRBV4-1 to TRBJ2-7; TRBD1 might be the D (5 bases). The specimen sequenced was PBMCs. The CDR3 is CASSQSTVNEQYF. The CDR3 DNA reads as TGCGCCAGCAGCCAATCGACAGTAAACGAGCAGTACTTC.